A selection of T cell receptor beta chains follows, all from one sample in a study of breast tumors, draining lymph nodes, adjacent tissues. TCRdb recomputed calls from the multiplex PCR reads with MiXCR, one row per CDR3 protein. The sample records tens of thousands of distinct CDR3 sequences, roughly 28% being singletons. Sequencing used axillary lymph node tissue. These receptors were taken from a female donor with breast cancer. Some clones in this sample may be carry-over from other donors' samples. The CDR3 runs from the conserved cysteine through the conserved F or W. The D gene is left open where the match is weak. The listing skips clone size in some rows; elsewhere it reads once, few, many or a size class.

V gene,J gene,CDR3 length,D gene,clone size,CDR3 DNA,CDR3 protein
TRBV12-3/TRBV12-4,TRBJ1-1,14,TRBD1,few,TGTGCCAGCAGTGGAGAAGGGGGCAGAACTGAAGCTTTCTTT,CASSGEGGRTEAFF
TRBV3-1,TRBJ2-1,13,TRBD2,many,TGTGCCAGCACCAGCGGGAGCCGGAATGAGCAGTTCTTC,CASTSGSRNEQFF
TRBV11-2,TRBJ1-1,17,.,few,TGTGCCAGCAGCTTAGGCATTTTCGTGACAGCCGAAGAAATAGCTTTCTTT,CASSLGIFVTAEEIAFF
TRBV19,TRBJ1-4,17,TRBD1,many,TGTGCCAGTAGTGTCGTTTGGACCGGGACAGGGAATGAAAAACTGTTTTTT,CASSVVWTGTGNEKLFF
TRBV3-1,TRBJ2-3,17,.,many,TGTGCCAGCAGCCAAGATTTCGCCGGCAGGCACACAGATACGCAGTATTTT,CASSQDFAGRHTDTQYF
TRBV10-3,TRBJ2-7,13,TRBD1,many,TGTGCCATCAGCCCCAGACAGGGATCGGAGCAGTACTTC,CAISPRQGSEQYF
TRBV20-1,TRBJ2-5,14,.,.,TGCAGTGCTGAGCGCCCAGGGATCGGAGAGACCCAGTACTTC,CSAERPGIGETQYF
TRBV24-1,TRBJ2-1,16,TRBD2,many,TGTGCCACCAGTGATTTGACTAGCGGGAACGAGAATGAGCAGTTCTTC,CATSDLTSGNENEQFF
TRBV20-1,TRBJ1-2,12,TRBD1,many,TGCAGTGCTAGGCAACAGGGGGGCGGCTACACCTTC,CSARQQGGGYTF
TRBV4-1,TRBJ1-5,15,TRBD1,many,TGCGCCAGCAGCCAAGATGGGGACAGTTATCAGCCCCAGCATTTT,CASSQDGDSYQPQHF
TRBV7-9,TRBJ1-2,15,TRBD1,.,TGTGCCAGCAGGAAAACAGGGGGCTCTAACTATGGCTACACCTTC,CASRKTGGSNYGYTF
TRBV9,TRBJ1-5,12,TRBD1,many,TGTGCCAGCGGGACAGGGGACCAGCCCCAGCATTTT,CASGTGDQPQHF
TRBV19,TRBJ1-6,12,TRBD1,.,TGTGCCAGTAGTTGGGACAGGCAACCCCTCCACTTT,CASSWDRQPLHF